Given below is one TCR beta chain in context. The CDR3 loop spans 13 amino acids. The germline V and J ends were trimmed by 10 bases and 2 bases, with 12 bases remaining between them. This sample was included in a study of blood T cell repertoires in COVID-19. For the study at large: Samples representing acute and convalescent COVID-19 were sourced from the United States, Italy and Spain. T cells, B-cell-depleted T cells, or PBMCs provided the cDNA or gDNA that served as material.

Per the study methods: Researchers report that nucleated cell counts were estimated from reference gene primer amplification. The method was immunoSEQ multiplex PCR; TCRdb's version includes in-frame clones alone and lacks a portion of them. The V and J calls and clone size are taken from that table; D and trimming were inferred from the DNA. This table holds over 100,000 clones, around 80% found once. The specimen was peripheral blood. The gene calls are TRBV12-3 or TRBV12-4 and TRBJ1-3; no clear D gene. This receptor was identified in a woman aged 70-85 years with acute or convalescent COVID-19. CDR3 DNA sequence: TGTGCCACCACCCCCCGGGCTGGAAACACCATATATTTT. Its protein product is CATTPRAGNTIYF.